The T cell receptor (beta chain) under discussion was sequenced for a study of T cells in Graves' hyperthyroidism and ophthalmopathy. About the study: Any treatment followed the collection of peripheral blood at initial diagnosis.

V was clipped by 3 bases and J by 4 bases; unmatched bases: 5. CDR1 is DFQATT, CDR2 SNEGSKA, per germline (reference sequence). The CDR3 has 14 amino acids. RNA transcripts yielded amplified TCR beta CDR3 regions. Initially, a first-round RT-PCR of the TCR CDR3 employed the HTBI primer set. TCRdb passed the multiplex PCR reads through MiXCR, listing each CDR3 protein once. The table includes under 600,000 distinct CDR3 sequences, roughly a sixth detected once. V usage is TRBV20-1 and J usage is TRBJ2-1, with TRBD2 matching over 8 bases. Sequenced material: blood. This TCR was recovered from a woman between 40 and 55 years old with Graves' ophthalmopathy. The CDR3 DNA reads as TGCAGTGCTAGCGCGGGGGGCATTTACAATGAGCAGTTCTTC. It codes for CSASAGGIYNEQFF.